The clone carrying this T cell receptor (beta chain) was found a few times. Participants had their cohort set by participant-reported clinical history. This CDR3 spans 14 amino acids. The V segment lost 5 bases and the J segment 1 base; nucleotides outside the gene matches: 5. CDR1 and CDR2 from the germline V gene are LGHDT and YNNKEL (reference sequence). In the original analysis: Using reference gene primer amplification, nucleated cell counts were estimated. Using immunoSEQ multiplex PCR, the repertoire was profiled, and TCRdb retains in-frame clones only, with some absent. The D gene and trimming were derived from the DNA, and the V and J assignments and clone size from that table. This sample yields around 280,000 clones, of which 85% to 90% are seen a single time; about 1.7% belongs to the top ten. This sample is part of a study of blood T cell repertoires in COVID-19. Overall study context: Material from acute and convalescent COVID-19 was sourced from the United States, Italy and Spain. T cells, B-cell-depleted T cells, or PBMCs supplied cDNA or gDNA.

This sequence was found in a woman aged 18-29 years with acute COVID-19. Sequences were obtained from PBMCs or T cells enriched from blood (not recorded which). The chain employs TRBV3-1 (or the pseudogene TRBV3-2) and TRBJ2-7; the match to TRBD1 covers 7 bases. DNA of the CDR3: TGTGCCAGCAGCTTCGGGACAGCATCCTACGAGCAGTACTTC. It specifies CASSFGTASYEQYF.